This TCR beta chain was identified in a study of blood T cells in healthy people across ages. Germline CDR1 reads MGHRA; CDR2 reads YSYEKL. V lost 2 bases and J lost 10; bases outside the gene matches: 14. CDR3 size: 19 residues. Primers used in a second PCR of roughly 6 to 11 cycles were a sample-barcoded 5' primer and a J-beta primer mix. A single record per CDR3 protein comes from TCRdb applying MiXCR to the 5' RACE reads. The table shows approximately 900,000 distinct CDR3 sequences, with 25% to 35% occurring only once. This same sample was also part of a study on T cells of mothers and their children. That work adds: A few healthy Caucasian mothers, along with their six children, served as the donors. The shaping of TCR recombination output by thymic selection is similar in related and unrelated pairs.

The sequence derives from a woman aged 40 to 49 in good health. The specimen was blood. The chain is built from TRBV4-1 and TRBJ2-1; 16 bases map to TRBD2. The CDR3 DNA reads TGCGCCAGCAGCCAAACCGGGACTAGCGGGGGGGCGTACTTCGACGAGCAGTTCTTC. This translates into CASSQTGTSGGAYFDEQFF.